A single sample is the source of the 23 T cell receptor beta chains below, sequenced in a study of OX40 agonist ivuxolimab in advanced cancers. The protocol was immunoSEQ multiplex PCR, while the TCRdb copy is restricted to in-frame clones and leaves out a portion. The sample holds about 88,000 clones, about 85% seen once. Specimen: CD4+ or CD8+ T cells sorted from blood, collected in a trial of the OX40 agonist ivuxolimab. Every receptor here comes from an adult with an advanced solid tumor such as melanoma, head and neck, liver or kidney cancer.

This clone appeared a single time. The chain has TRBV6-6 and TRBJ2-7; 10 bases line up with TRBD2. Germline trimming cut 0 bases from V and 3 bases from J; bases unmatched to any gene: 2. CDR3 size: 15 residues. Germline CDR1 reads MNHNY; CDR2 reads SVGAGI (reference sequence). This chain's CDR3 is CASSYSGTSDYEQYF. CDR3 coding DNA: TGTGCCAGCAGTTACTCCGGGACTAGCGACTACGAGCAGTACTTC.

The chain carries TRBV27 and TRBJ2-2; 8 bases fit TRBD1. This CDR3 region has 16 residues. The trim removed 6 bases at V and 3 bases at J, leaving 9 bases unmatched. Germline values: CDR1 MNHEY, CDR2 SMNVEV (reference sequence). The CDR3 nucleotides are TGTGCCAGCAGCCGGCCCGGGACAGGTTACACCGGGGAGCTGTTTTTT. Amino acids: CASSRPGTGYTGELFF.

The V gene is TRBV6-1, the J gene TRBJ1-1, with 8 bases lining up with TRBD1. The junction had 12 bases not matched to a gene; V was cut back by 10 bases and J by 5 bases. CDR1 MNHNS and CDR2 SASEGT come from the germline V gene. The CDR3 spans 14 residues. The CDR3 sequence is CATQHGTGRTEAFF. CDR3 DNA sequence: TGTGCCACCCAGCACGGGACAGGTAGGACTGAAGCTTTCTTT.

This clone occurred a few times. The chain joins TRBV28 to TRBJ1-5; D gene ambiguous. The CDR3 sequence is 14 residues long. Germline V lookup: CDR1 MDHEN, CDR2 SYDVKM. The V and J ends lost 2 bases and 0 bases respectively, with 5 bases between them. The CDR3 sequence is CASSLRYSNQPQHF. Written as DNA, the CDR3 is TGTGCCAGCAGTTTACGGTATAGCAATCAGCCCCAGCATTTT.

CDR3 nucleotides: TGTGCCAGCAGCTGGGGCTACAGGGCGGGTAATGAAAAACTGTTTTTT. Translating gives CASSWGYRAGNEKLFF. The gene calls are TRBV7-8 and TRBJ1-4; the D gene is possibly TRBD1 (6 bases). The V gene lost 4 bases and the J gene lost 4 bases, with 16 bases spanning the gap. The CDR3 contains 16 residues. CDR1 SGHVS and CDR2 FQNEAQ come from the germline V gene. The full variable domain, completed using reference TRBV7-8 and TRBJ1-4, is GAGVSQSPRYKVAKRGQDVALRCDPISGHVSLFWYQQALGQGPEFLTYFQNEAQLDKSGLPSDRFFAERPEGSVSTLKIQRTQQEDSAVYLCASSWGYRAGNEKLFFGSGTQLSVL.

This chain links TRBV5-1 with TRBJ2-7; D unresolved. The CDR3 runs 14 residues. Germline CDR1 SGHRS, CDR2 YFSETQ. V gave up 5 bases and J gave up 2 bases, with 14 bases separating them. The CDR3 nucleotides are TGCGCCAGCAGTGGTTGGGGAATGGCCTACGAGCAGTACTTC. Protein sequence: CASSGWGMAYEQYF. The entire variable domain, with the rest obtained from reference TRBV5-1 and TRBJ2-7, is as follows: KAGVTQTPRYLIKTRGQQVTLSCSPISGHRSVSWYQQTPGQGLQFLFEYFSETQRNKGNFPGRFSGRQFSNSRSEMNVSTLELGDSALYLCASSGWGMAYEQYFGPGTRLTVT.

The chain has TRBV5-1 and TRBJ1-2, with D possibly TRBD1 on 6 matching bases. The V gene lost 3 bases and the J gene lost 3 bases, with 12 bases spanning the gap. The germline V gene encodes CDR1 SGHRS and CDR2 YFSETQ. This CDR3 is 14 amino acids long. CDR3 protein: CASSSEGVYYGYTF. The DNA for the CDR3 is TGCGCCAGCAGCTCCGAGGGGGTATACTATGGCTACACCTTC.

The rearrangement links TRBV28 to TRBJ1-4, with D possibly being TRBD1 (5 bases). The germline V gene encodes CDR1 MDHEN and CDR2 SYDVKM. Trimming shortened V by 11 bases and J by 7 bases, and 17 bases separated the two germline ends. The CDR3 has 13 amino acids. In nucleotides, the CDR3 is TGTGCCGCCAACCCTTCAGGGAGTGAAAAACTGTTTTTT. Translation gives CAANPSGSEKLFF.

V is TRBV18 and J is TRBJ2-1, with D perhaps TRBD2 (6 bases). The germline V and J ends were trimmed by 0 bases and 9 bases, with 12 bases remaining between them. Germline V gene sequence: CDR1 KGHSH, CDR2 LQKENI. CDR3 length: 14 residues. The CDR3 bases are TGTGCCAGCTCACCACCGGGAGCTAGCGCTGAGCAGTTCTTC. It specifies CASSPPGASAEQFF.

This chain uses TRBV7-8 with TRBJ2-1; D might be TRBD2 (6 bases). V was trimmed by 2 bases and J by 0 bases, leaving 8 bases between them. CDR3 length equals 15 residues. Germline loops: CDR1 SGHVS, CDR2 FQNEAQ. CDR3 nucleotides: TGTGCCAGCAGCTTAATCGGGAGCTCCTACAATGAGCAGTTCTTC. Encoded protein: CASSLIGSSYNEQFF. Together with reference TRBV7-8 and TRBJ2-1, the CDR3 gives the full variable domain: GAGVSQSPRYKVAKRGQDVALRCDPISGHVSLFWYQQALGQGPEFLTYFQNEAQLDKSGLPSDRFFAERPEGSVSTLKIQRTQQEDSAVYLCASSLIGSSYNEQFFGPGTRLTVL.

The chain recombines TRBV12-5 with TRBJ1-5; no firm D call. V shed 3 bases and J shed 4 bases, with 7 bases lying between them. The CDR3 is 13 amino acids. The germline V gene has CDR1 LGHNT and CDR2 FRNRAP. The CDR3 DNA reads as TGTGCTAGTGGTTTCGGAGGGAATCAGCCCCAGCATTTT. This gives the protein CASGFGGNQPQHF.

The J gene is TRBJ2-5, the V gene TRBV7-2; 13 positions match TRBD2. This CDR3 has 15 amino acids. V gave up 5 bases and J gave up 5 bases; unmatched junction bases: 5. Germline V gene data show CDR1 as SGHTA and CDR2 as FQGNSA. The DNA of the CDR3 is TGTGCCAGCAGCGGCGGGACTAGCGGGGCGGAGACCCAGTACTTC. Protein product: CASSGGTSGAETQYF.

The chain carries TRBV18 and TRBJ1-4; D is uncertain. The germline V gene has CDR1 KGHSH and CDR2 LQKENI. The CDR3 length is 15 residues. The V end lost 6 bases, the J end lost 3 bases, and 14 bases lay between the germline ends. CDR3 nucleotide sequence: TGTGCCAGCTCCCCGGTAGGACGACCTAATGAAAAACTGTTTTTT. The encoded protein is CASSPVGRPNEKLFF.

This rearrangement joins TRBV19 to TRBJ1-2; a possible D gene is TRBD1 (5 bases). The CDR3 spans 14 residues. V was cut by 5 bases and J by 2 bases, with 12 bases left in between. Germline V CDR1 and CDR2: LNHDA, SQIVND (reference sequence). The CDR3 DNA reads TGTGCCAGTAGTTTCCCAGGGCACAACTATGGCTACACCTTC. It specifies CASSFPGHNYGYTF.

The J gene is TRBJ1-1, the V gene TRBV15; D is unresolved. Germline V gene lookup returns CDR1 LNHNV and CDR2 YYDKDF (reference sequence). V lost 4 bases to trimming and J lost 2 bases, with 8 bases between them. The CDR3 covers 13 residues. The CDR3 loop reads CATSTGFNTEAFF. The CDR3 nucleotides read TGTGCCACCAGCACCGGGTTTAACACTGAAGCTTTCTTT.

The chain combines TRBV11-2 with TRBJ2-2; 13 bases agree with TRBD2. Germline lookup yields CDR1 SGHAT and CDR2 FQNNGV. This CDR3 is 15 amino acids long. Trimming at V came to 9 bases and at J to 7 bases, leaving 8 bases not matched to a gene. The CDR3 bases are TGTGCCAGTACTACCGGGACTAGCGGGGTCGGGGAGCTGTTTTTT. Its protein product is CASTTGTSGVGELFF.

V is TRBV4-2 and J is TRBJ2-5; D gene uncertain. The germline V gene encodes CDR1 LGHNA and CDR2 YNFKEQ. This CDR3 has 14 amino acids. V shed 0 bases and J shed 5 bases, with 10 bases lying between them. CDR3 coding DNA: TGTGCCAGCAGCCAAGATCGCCTTAGGGAGACCCAGTACTTC. This gives the protein CASSQDRLRETQYF.

The CDR3 nucleotides read TGTGCCAGCAGCGTAGTAGCGGGGGCCCCAGGCGGGGAGCTGTTTTTT. Translating it yields CASSVVAGAPGGELFF. The gene calls are TRBV9 and TRBJ2-2, with 9 bases matching TRBD2. Trimming at V came to 0 bases and at J to 7 bases, leaving 7 bases not matched to a gene. Germline CDR1 SGDLS, CDR2 YYNGEE. The CDR3 extends over 16 amino acids.

The V gene is TRBV9, the J gene TRBJ2-7; 12 bases are a match to TRBD2. This CDR3 spans 16 amino acids. With V trimmed by 0 bases and J by 5 bases, 6 bases remained unmatched. Looked up from germline, CDR1 is SGDLS and CDR2 is YYNGEE. The CDR3 DNA is TGTGCCAGCAGCGTAGCTGGACTAGCGGGATTTGACGAGCAGTACTTC. This codes for CASSVAGLAGFDEQYF.

The chain is built from TRBV6-5 and TRBJ2-5; D call uncertain. The CDR3 covers 15 residues. From germline, CDR1 is MNHEY and CDR2 SVGAGI. Trimming removed 4 bases from V and 2 bases from J, with 14 bases in between. CDR3: CASSSSSMGQETQYF. CDR3 nucleotides: TGTGCCAGCAGTTCGTCTTCAATGGGGCAAGAGACCCAGTACTTC.

J is TRBJ1-5 and V is TRBV18, with 8 nucleotides matching TRBD1. The CDR3 extends over 14 amino acids. The ends lost 5 bases at V and 6 bases at J; junction bases unmatched: 6. Germline V lookup: CDR1 KGHSH, CDR2 LQKENI. The CDR3 region has the DNA TGTGCCAGCTCATCAGGACAGGGAGGTCAGCCCCAGCATTTT. The encoded protein is CASSSGQGGQPQHF.

The chain uses TRBV29-1 and TRBJ1-6; D unresolved. The V and J ends lost 4 bases and 3 bases respectively, with 7 bases between them. There are 13 residues in the CDR3. The germline V gene encodes CDR1 SQVTM and CDR2 ANQGSEA. CDR3 bases: TGCAGCGTTGCTTCCCTCTATAATTCACCCCTCCACTTT. Translating it yields CSVASLYNSPLHF.

The genes are TRBV19 and TRBJ2-3; D not resolved. The CDR3 totals 14 residues. V lost 3 bases, J lost 6 bases, and 13 bases lay in between. Looked up from germline, CDR1 is LNHDA and CDR2 is SQIVND (reference sequence). The CDR3 protein is CASSMGQFKDTQYF. The DNA of the CDR3 is TGTGCCAGTAGTATGGGCCAGTTCAAGGATACGCAGTATTTT.